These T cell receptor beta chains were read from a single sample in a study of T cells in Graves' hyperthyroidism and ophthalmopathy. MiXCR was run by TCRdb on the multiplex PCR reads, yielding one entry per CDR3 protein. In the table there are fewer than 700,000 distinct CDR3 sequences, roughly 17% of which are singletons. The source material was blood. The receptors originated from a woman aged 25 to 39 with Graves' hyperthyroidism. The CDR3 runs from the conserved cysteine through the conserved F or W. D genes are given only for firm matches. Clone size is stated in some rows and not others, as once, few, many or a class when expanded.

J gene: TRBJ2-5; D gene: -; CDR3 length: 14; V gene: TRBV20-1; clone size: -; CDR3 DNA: TGCAGTGCCCCAAAGCAAGACTCTCAAGAGACCCAGTACTTC; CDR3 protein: CSAPKQDSQETQYF
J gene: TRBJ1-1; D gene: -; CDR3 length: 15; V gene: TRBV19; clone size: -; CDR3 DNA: TGTGCCAGTAGTCCTAGACTCACGCGGGGCACTGAAGCTTTCTTT; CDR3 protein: CASSPRLTRGTEAFF
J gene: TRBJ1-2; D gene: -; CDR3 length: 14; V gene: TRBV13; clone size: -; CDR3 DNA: TGTGCCAGCAGCCCAGGGGCGAGTACCTATGGCTACACCTTC; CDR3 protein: CASSPGASTYGYTF
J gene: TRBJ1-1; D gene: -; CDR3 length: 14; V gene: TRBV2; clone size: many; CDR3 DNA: TGTGCCAGCAGTGATTTCAGACTGAACACTGAAGCTTTCTTT; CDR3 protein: CASSDFRLNTEAFF
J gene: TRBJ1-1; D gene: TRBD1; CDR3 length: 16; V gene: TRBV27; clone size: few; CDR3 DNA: TGTGCCAGCAGGTTAAGGCAGGGGGAACCCTCGACTGAAGCTTCCTTT; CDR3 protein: CASRLRQGEPSTEASF
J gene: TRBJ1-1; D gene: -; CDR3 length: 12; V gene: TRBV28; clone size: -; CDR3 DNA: TGTGCCAGCAGTCAAGGGGGAGGGGACGCTTTCTTT; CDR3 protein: CASSQGGGDAFF
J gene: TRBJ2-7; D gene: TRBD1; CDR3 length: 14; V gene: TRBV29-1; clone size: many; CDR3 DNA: TGCAGCGTTGAAGCCAGACAGGGGCCCTACGAGCAGTACTTC; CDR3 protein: CSVEARQGPYEQYF
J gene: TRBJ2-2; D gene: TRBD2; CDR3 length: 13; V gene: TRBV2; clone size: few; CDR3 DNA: TGTGCCATCCACCGCGGGAGCACCGGGGAGCTGTTTTTT; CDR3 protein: CAIHRGSTGELFF
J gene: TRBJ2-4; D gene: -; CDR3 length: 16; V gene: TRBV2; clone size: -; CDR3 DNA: TGTGCCAGCAGTGCCTCCCAAGGGTTGGTCGGGAACATTCAGTACTTC; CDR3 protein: CASSASQGLVGNIQYF
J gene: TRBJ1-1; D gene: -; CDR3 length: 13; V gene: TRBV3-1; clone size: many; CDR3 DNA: TGTGCCAGCAGCCAGATGGTGAACACTGAAGCTTTCTTT; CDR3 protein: CASSQMVNTEAFF
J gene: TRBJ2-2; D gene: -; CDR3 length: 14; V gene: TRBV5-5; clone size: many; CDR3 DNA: TGTGCCAGCAGCTTGGCGGCGAACACCGGGGAGCTGTTTTTT; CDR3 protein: CASSLAANTGELFF
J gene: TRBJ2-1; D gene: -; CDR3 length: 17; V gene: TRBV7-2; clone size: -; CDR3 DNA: TGTGCCAGCAGCTACTACAGGGGCGGGGCGGGAGACGGTGAGCAGTTCTTC; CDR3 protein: CASSYYRGGAGDGEQFF
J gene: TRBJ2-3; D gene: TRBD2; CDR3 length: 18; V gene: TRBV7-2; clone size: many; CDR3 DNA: TGTGCCAGCAGCTTAGGGTTTTGGCGGGAGTCCCCCACAGATACGCAGTATTTT; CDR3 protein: CASSLGFWRESPTDTQYF
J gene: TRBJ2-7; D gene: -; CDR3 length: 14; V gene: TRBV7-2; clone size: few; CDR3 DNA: TGTGCCAGCAGCCTTGAGTTCTCCTCCTACGAGCAGTACTTC; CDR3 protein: CASSLEFSSYEQYF
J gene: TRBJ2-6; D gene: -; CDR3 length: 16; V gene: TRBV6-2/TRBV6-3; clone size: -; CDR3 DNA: TGTGCCAGCAGTGATCGATTTGGAACTGGGGCCAACGTCCTGACTTTC; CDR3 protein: CASSDRFGTGANVLTF
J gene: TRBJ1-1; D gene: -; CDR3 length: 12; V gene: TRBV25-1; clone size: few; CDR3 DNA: TGTGCCAGCACAGCCAGGGGCACTGAAGCTTTCTTT; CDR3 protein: CASTARGTEAFF
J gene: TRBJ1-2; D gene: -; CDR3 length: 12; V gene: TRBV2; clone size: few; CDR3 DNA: TGTGCCAGCAGGGAGGGGGGGAGAGGCTACACCTTC; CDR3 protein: CASREGGRGYTF
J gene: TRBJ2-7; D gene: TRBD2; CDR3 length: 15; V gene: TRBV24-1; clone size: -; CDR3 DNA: TGTGCCACCAGTGCAGCGGGAGCTAACTCCTACGAGCAGTACTTC; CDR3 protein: CATSAAGANSYEQYF
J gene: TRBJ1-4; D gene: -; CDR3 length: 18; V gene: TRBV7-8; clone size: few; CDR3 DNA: TGTGCCAGCAGCAAGGGACGGTCTTTCAGTGCAACTAATGAAAAACTGTTTTTT; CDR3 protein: CASSKGRSFSATNEKLFF
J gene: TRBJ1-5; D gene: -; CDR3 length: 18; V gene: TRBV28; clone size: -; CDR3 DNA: TGTACCAGCAGTTTCGGTCAGGGCCGTCCCTATAGCAATCAGCCCCAGCATTTT; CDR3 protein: CTSSFGQGRPYSNQPQHF
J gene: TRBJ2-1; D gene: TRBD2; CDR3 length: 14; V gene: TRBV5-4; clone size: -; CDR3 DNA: TGTGCCAGCAGCTCGGGACTAACCTACAATGAGCAGTTCTTC; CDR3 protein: CASSSGLTYNEQFF
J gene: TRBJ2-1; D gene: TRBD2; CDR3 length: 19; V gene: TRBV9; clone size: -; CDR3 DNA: TGTGCCAGCAGCTACTCCCTCATAGCGGGAGGGCCGACCTACAATGAGCAGTTCTTC; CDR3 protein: CASSYSLIAGGPTYNEQFF
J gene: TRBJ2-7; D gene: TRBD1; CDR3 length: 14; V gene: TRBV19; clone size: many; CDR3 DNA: TGTGCCAGTAGTATAGTAGGGGGCGGCTACGAGCAGTACTTC; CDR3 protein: CASSIVGGGYEQYF
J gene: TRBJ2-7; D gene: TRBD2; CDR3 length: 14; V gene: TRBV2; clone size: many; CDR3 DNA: TGTGCCAGCAGTGAGCGGGAGGGCTCCTACGAGCAGTACTTC; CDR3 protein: CASSEREGSYEQYF
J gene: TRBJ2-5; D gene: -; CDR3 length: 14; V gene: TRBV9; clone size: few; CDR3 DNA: TGTGCCAGCAGCGTAGATGGGGGGCGAGGTACCCAGTACTTC; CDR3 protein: CASSVDGGRGTQYF